The 24 T cell receptor beta chains below all came from one sample that was sequenced in a study of cytomegalovirus exposure and HLA in healthy donors. The PCR employed 60 Vbeta primers together with 13 Jbeta primers. Using immunoSEQ multiplex PCR, the repertoire was profiled, and TCRdb retains in-frame clones only, with some absent. The repertoire holds fewer than 200,000 clones, with 75% to 85% as singletons. Sequencing was carried out using PBMCs. These receptor sequences come from a woman aged 30 to 39 in good health and CMV-seronegative.

The V call is TRBV6-1, the J call TRBJ2-3; TRBD1 aligns across 9 bases. V shed 7 bases, J shed 1 base, and the junction held 3 bases outside the gene matches. Looked up from germline, CDR1 is MNHNS and CDR2 is SASEGT. There are 14 residues in the CDR3. The CDR3 DNA follows: TGTGCCAGCATCTGGACAGGGGGCACAGATACGCAGTATTTT. This gives the protein CASIWTGGTDTQYF.

The chain joins TRBV15 to TRBJ2-1; tentatively, D is TRBD1 (5 bases). This CDR3 region has 16 residues. Per germline, CDR1 LNHNV and CDR2 YYDKDF (reference sequence). V was pared by 5 bases and J by 2 bases, with 16 bases between. The CDR3 here is CATSPSGRSTYNEQFF. The DNA for the CDR3 is TGTGCCACCAGCCCGTCAGGGCGATCCACCTACAATGAGCAGTTCTTC.

The V call is TRBV18, the J call TRBJ2-3; perhaps TRBD2 as D (6 bases). This CDR3 contains 15 residues. The germline CDR1 and CDR2 sequences are KGHSH and LQKENI. Trimming stripped 6 bases from V and 0 bases from J, with 13 bases between. The CDR3 region is CASSLVEGSTDTQYF. The CDR3 nucleotides read TGTGCCAGCTCCCTAGTGGAGGGAAGCACAGATACGCAGTATTTT.

V and J are TRBV19 and TRBJ1-1, with unresolved D. The CDR3 is 16 amino acids. Germline values: CDR1 LNHDA, CDR2 SQIVND (reference sequence). The V gene lost 1 base and the J gene lost 1 base, with 13 bases spanning the gap. CDR3 region: CASSIVPGGGNTEAFF. As DNA, the CDR3 is TGTGCCAGTAGTATAGTCCCCGGTGGAGGGAACACTGAAGCTTTCTTT. The entire variable domain, with the rest obtained from reference TRBV19 and TRBJ1-1, is as follows: DGGITQSPKYLFRKEGQNVTLSCEQNLNHDAMYWYRQDPGQGLRLIYYSQIVNDFQKGDIAEGYSVSREKKESFPLTVTSAQKNPTAFYLCASSIVPGGGNTEAFFGQGTRLTVV.

This clone was counted only a few times. The CDR3 DNA reads as TGTGCCAGCAGTGGAGGGTGGGACACTGAAGCTTTCTTT. Translated, it gives CASSGGWDTEAFF. The V gene is TRBV28, the J gene TRBJ1-1; D unresolved. The germline gives CDR1 MDHEN, CDR2 SYDVKM. V lost 5 bases and J 3 bases, leaving 10 bases between the germline ends. CDR3 length equals 13 residues.

The count of this clone is one. CDR3 nucleotide sequence: TGTGCCACCAGCAGAGTTTATGTAGCGGGAAACACCGGGGAGCTGTTTTTT. It specifies CATSRVYVAGNTGELFF. V gene TRBV15 combines with J gene TRBJ2-2, with 8 bases matching TRBD2. The V gene's germline CDR1 is LNHNV and CDR2 YYDKDF (reference sequence). The trim removed 1 base at V and 2 bases at J, leaving 6 bases unmatched. This CDR3 is 17 amino acids long.

The chain recombines TRBV19 with TRBJ1-2; 7 nucleotides align to TRBD1. The germline gives CDR1 LNHDA, CDR2 SQIVND (reference sequence). V shed 6 bases, J shed 4 bases, and the junction held 8 bases outside the gene matches. CDR3 length equals 14 residues. In DNA form, the CDR3 reads TGTGCCAGTAGAACCCCCCGGGACAGCTATGGCTACACCTTC. Translated, it gives CASRTPRDSYGYTF.

The rearrangement uses TRBV5-1 and TRBJ2-1, with 10 bases aligning to TRBD2. J gave up 8 bases and V 0 bases, and 2 bases lay outside the gene matches. Per the germline V gene, CDR1 is SGHRS and CDR2 is YFSETQ. The CDR3 runs to 14 residues. The CDR3 reads CASSLAGTSDEQFF. The CDR3 coding sequence is TGCGCCAGCAGCTTGGCCGGGACTAGCGATGAGCAGTTCTTC. Drawing the rest from reference TRBV5-1 and TRBJ2-1, the complete variable domain is KAGVTQTPRYLIKTRGQQVTLSCSPISGHRSVSWYQQTPGQGLQFLFEYFSETQRNKGNFPGRFSGRQFSNSRSEMNVSTLELGDSALYLCASSLAGTSDEQFFGPGTRLTVL.

CDR3 protein: CASSPRGILYGFHTF. CDR3 bases: TGTGCCAGCAGTCCACGAGGGATCCTCTATGGCTTCCACACCTTC. The V gene is TRBV28, the J gene TRBJ1-2; D not certain. V was cut by 5 bases and J by 12 bases, with 25 bases left in between. This CDR3 has 15 amino acids. Per the germline V gene, CDR1 is MDHEN and CDR2 is SYDVKM.

The V call is TRBV11-2, the J call TRBJ2-2; 7 bases match TRBD2. This CDR3 spans 15 amino acids. Germline values: CDR1 SGHAT, CDR2 FQNNGV. The V and J ends lost 5 bases and 4 bases, in that order; junction bases with no gene match: 7. The CDR3 sequence: CASSPRLAVTGELFF. For the CDR3, the DNA is TGTGCCAGCAGCCCGCGCCTAGCGGTCACCGGGGAGCTGTTTTTT.

The chain has TRBV12-5 and TRBJ1-6; perhaps TRBD1 as D (6 bases). Germline CDR1 reads LGHNT; CDR2 reads FRNRAP. This CDR3 has 17 amino acids. Between the trimmed V and J ends, which lost 0 bases and 9 bases, there was a span of 18 bases. CDR3 in DNA: TGTGCTAGTGGTTTGGTGACTGGTACAGGGTGGTCTTCACCCCTCCACTTT. Translated, it gives CASGLVTGTGWSSPLHF.

This chain uses TRBV7-2 with TRBJ2-3; 10 bases fit TRBD2. Losses at the gene ends were 5 bases for V and 2 bases for J; bases not matched to a gene: 4. CDR1 and CDR2 from the germline V gene are SGHTA and FQGNSA. The CDR3 contains 15 residues. The CDR3 protein is CASSGTSALTDTQYF. Here the CDR3 DNA reads TGTGCCAGCAGCGGGACTAGCGCCCTCACAGATACGCAGTATTTT.

The chain recombines TRBV5-8 with TRBJ1-2; a possible D gene is TRBD1 (6 bases). The CDR3 length is 15 residues. Per the germline V gene, CDR1 is SGHTS and CDR2 is YDEGEE. Between the trimmed V and J ends, which lost 0 bases and 1 base, there was a span of 10 bases. The DNA for the CDR3 is TGTGCCAGCAGCTTGGCGGCAGGGGTTAACTATGGCTACACCTTC. Translating gives CASSLAAGVNYGYTF. The full variable domain, rest sourced from reference TRBV5-8 and TRBJ1-2, is EAGVTQSPTHLIKTRGQQATLRCSPISGHTSVYWYQQALGLGLQFLLWYDEGEERNRGNFPPRFSGRQFPNYSSELNVNALELEDSALYLCASSLAAGVNYGYTFGSGTRLTVV.

V is TRBV6-6 and J is TRBJ2-1; D may be TRBD1 (6 bases). From germline, CDR1 is MNHNY and CDR2 SVGAGI (reference sequence). Deletions cut 5 bases from V and 7 bases from J, with 12 bases between. The CDR3 is 13 amino acids. The CDR3, as DNA: TGTGCCAGCAGTCTTACAGGGCGGAATGAGCAGTTCTTC. This translates into CASSLTGRNEQFF.

V gene TRBV2 combines with J gene TRBJ2-7; the match to TRBD1 covers 7 bases. With 8 bases clipped from V and 2 bases from J, the junction kept 12 bases outside the gene matches. The CDR3 has 15 residues. Germline V lookup: CDR1 SNHLY, CDR2 FYNNEI. In DNA form, the CDR3 reads TGTGCCAGCTCTGATCGCAGGACAGGAACCTACGAGCAGTACTTC. Its protein product is CASSDRRTGTYEQYF. Full variable domain (missing parts from reference TRBV2 and TRBJ2-7): EPEVTQTPSHQVTQMGQEVILRCVPISNHLYFYWYRQILGQKVEFLVSFYNNEISEKSEIFDDQFSVERPDGSNFTLKIRSTKLEDSAMYFCASSDRRTGTYEQYFGPGTRLTVT.

This chain joins TRBV27 and TRBJ2-1, with TRBD2 matching over 7 bases. CDR1 and CDR2 (germline): MNHEY, SMNVEV (reference sequence). J lost 4 bases, V lost 7 bases, and 19 bases had no gene match. CDR3 length: 18 residues. CDR3 residues: CASMRANTGTKRYNEQFF. The CDR3 coding sequence is TGTGCCAGCATGAGAGCTAATACCGGGACTAAACGTTACAATGAGCAGTTCTTC.

The V gene is TRBV6-4, the J gene TRBJ2-2; 7 bases are shared with TRBD2. Looked up from germline, CDR1 is MRHNA and CDR2 is SNTAGT. The CDR3 has 16 residues. J gave up 6 bases and V 0 bases, and 7 bases lay outside the gene matches. CDR3 protein: CASSDSGGGKAGELFF. Written as DNA, the CDR3 is TGTGCCAGCAGTGACTCTGGGGGAGGGAAGGCCGGGGAGCTGTTTTTT.

This chain uses TRBV29-1 with TRBJ1-4, with TRBD1 as a possible D gene (5 bases). Germline V gene lookup returns CDR1 SQVTM and CDR2 ANQGSEA. V lost 5 bases and J 7 bases, leaving 14 bases between the germline ends. The CDR3 loop spans 13 amino acids. CDR3 sequence: CSVSGAGSEKLFF. The DNA for the CDR3 is TGCAGCGTTTCCGGGGCGGGAAGTGAAAAACTGTTTTTT. The full variable domain, rest sourced from reference TRBV29-1 and TRBJ1-4, is SAVISQKPSRDICQRGTSLTIQCQVDSQVTMMFWYRQQPGQSLTLIATANQGSEATYESGFVIDKFPISRPNLTFSTLTVSNMSPEDSSIYLCSVSGAGSEKLFFGSGTQLSVL.

The chain employs TRBV5-6 and TRBJ2-7; D is possibly TRBD1 (5 bases). CDR1 is SGHDT, CDR2 YYEEEE, per germline. The CDR3 sequence is 12 residues long. Trimming shortened V by 5 bases and J by 6 bases, and 12 bases separated the two germline ends. DNA of the CDR3: TGTGCCAGCAGTTATGATAGGGGCGAGCAGTACTTC. Translation: CASSYDRGEQYF.

The chain uses TRBV7-9 and TRBJ2-6, with 11 bases lining up with TRBD1. V shed 5 bases and J 4 bases; nucleotides not matched to a gene: 10. Germline V gene sequence: CDR1 SEHNR, CDR2 FQNEAQ (reference sequence). The length of the CDR3 is 18 residues. CDR3 in amino acids: CASSPPRTGGYGANVLTF. CDR3 coding DNA: TGTGCCAGCAGCCCCCCCAGGACAGGGGGCTACGGGGCCAACGTCCTGACTTTC.

This clone appeared a few times. This chain links TRBV28 with TRBJ1-5; no definite D call. The CDR3 is 14 amino acids. V gave up 5 bases and J gave up 3 bases, with 11 bases separating them. CDR1 MDHEN and CDR2 SYDVKM come from the germline V gene. In nucleotides, the CDR3 is TGTGCCAGCAGTCCCGTCGGTAACAATCAGCCCCAGCATTTT. Translating gives CASSPVGNNQPQHF.

The chain uses TRBV29-1 and TRBJ1-2; D call uncertain. Per the germline V gene, CDR1 is SQVTM and CDR2 is ANQGSEA. V shed 7 bases and J shed 6 bases, with 15 bases lying between them. CDR3 size: 12 residues. Written as DNA, the CDR3 is TGCAGCGGCCGGGAGACTACACATGGCTACACCTTC. It encodes CSGRETTHGYTF.

The V gene is TRBV30, the J gene TRBJ2-3, with D unresolved. Germline V gene sequence: CDR1 GTSNPN, CDR2 SVGIG (reference sequence). V was clipped by 2 bases and J by 6 bases, with 6 bases between them. The CDR3 consists of 11 residues. The CDR3, as DNA: TGTGCCTGGAGTCCACGGGATACGCAGTATTTT. Translating it yields CAWSPRDTQYF.

The sample holds one count of this clone. The genes are TRBV28 and TRBJ2-1; 10 bases line up with TRBD2. V dropped 9 bases and J dropped 7; count of bases not matched to a gene: 3. Germline V gives CDR1 MDHEN, CDR2 SYDVKM. The CDR3 length is 12 residues. The CDR3 reads CASSGGRNEQFF. The CDR3 bases are TGTGCCAGTAGCGGGGGGAGAAATGAGCAGTTCTTC. The variable domain in full, completed from reference TRBV28 and TRBJ2-1, reads DVKVTQSSRYLVKRTGEKVFLECVQDMDHENMFWYRQDPGLGLRLIYFSYDVKMKEKGDIPEGYSVSREKKERFSLILESASTNQTSMYLCASSGGRNEQFFGPGTRLTVL.